This T cell receptor beta chain was recovered during a study of cytomegalovirus exposure and HLA in healthy donors. Primers: 60 Vbeta forward and 13 Jbeta reverse. This table comes from immunoSEQ multiplex PCR, and its TCRdb copy is limited to in-frame clones, with some not included. This sample has 100,000 or so clones, with just over 75% found just once. The CDR3 covers 13 residues. The V end lost 2 bases, the J end lost 4 bases, and 8 bases lay between the germline ends. In germline, CDR1 is SEHNR, CDR2 FQNEAQ (reference sequence). The sequenced material came from PBMCs. This sequence originates from a man between 35 and 55 years old in good health and CMV-seropositive. V gene TRBV7-9 combines with J gene TRBJ1-1; D remains unclear. The CDR3 loop is CASSLLEVTEAFF. The DNA of the CDR3 is TGTGCCAGCAGCTTACTGGAGGTCACTGAAGCTTTCTTT.